The rows below give T cell receptor beta chains drawn from one sample of a study of identical twins. TCRdb analysed the 5' RACE reads with MiXCR anew, one entry per CDR3 protein. The repertoire holds 350,000 to 450,000 distinct CDR3 sequences, about 18% seen once, with roughly an eighth in the top ten. Sequencing input: naive T cells sorted from blood. All receptors derive from a middle-aged man in good health. CDR3s include the opening cysteine and the closing phenylalanine or tryptophan. A D gene is named only where the DNA matches it firmly. Clone size, where shown, is once, few, many, or a class for clones that have expanded.

d_gene,j_gene,len,v_gene,abundance,CDR3aa,CDR3nt
-,TRBJ2-6,16,TRBV15,many,CATSRDRWIGANVLTF,TGTGCCACCAGCAGAGATCGATGGATAGGGGCCAACGTCCTGACTTTC
-,TRBJ1-2,12,TRBV6-2/TRBV6-3,few,CASRGTGSGYTF,TGTGCCAGCAGGGGGACCGGCAGTGGCTACACCTTC
-,TRBJ2-1,15,TRBV9,-,CASSPRAYRFNEQFF,TGTGCCAGCAGCCCTAGGGCGTACAGGTTTAATGAGCAGTTCTTC
-,TRBJ2-7,15,TRBV10-3,-,CAISGGTAGAYEQYF,TGTGCCATCAGTGGAGGGACGGCCGGGGCCTACGAGCAGTACTTC
-,TRBJ1-5,13,TRBV5-5,many,CASSLLAGSPQHF,TGTGCCAGCAGCCTATTGGCCGGGTCGCCCCAGCATTTT
-,TRBJ2-4,12,TRBV20-1,-,CSASGALDIQYF,TGCAGTGCTAGTGGTGCGTTGGACATTCAGTACTTC
TRBD1,TRBJ1-5,15,TRBV18,few,CASSPNRQGAQPQHF,TGTGCCAGCTCACCAAATCGACAGGGGGCCCAGCCCCAGCATTTT
TRBD1,TRBJ1-6,16,TRBV4-3,-,CASSRRDRGLNSPLHF,TGCGCCAGCAGCCGCCGGGACAGGGGCCTTAATTCACCCCTCCACTTT
-,TRBJ2-1,14,TRBV24-1,many,CATSYAAGDNEQFF,TGTGCCACCAGTTATGCGGCAGGGGACAATGAGCAGTTCTTC
TRBD1,TRBJ1-3,16,TRBV4-2,few,CASSRDSGQGGNTIYF,TGTGCCAGCAGCCGAGACTCGGGACAGGGTGGAAACACCATATATTTT
-,TRBJ1-1,10,TRBV20-1,-,CSANVGRAFF,TGCAGTGCTAACGTGGGTAGGGCTTTCTTT
-,TRBJ2-3,11,TRBV10-3,-,CAIGAGDTQYF,TGTGCCATCGGGGCAGGAGATACGCAGTATTTT
-,TRBJ1-1,15,TRBV15,few,CATSRDLYRITEAFF,TGTGCCACCAGCAGAGATCTTTACAGGATCACTGAAGCTTTCTTT
TRBD1,TRBJ2-7,15,TRBV4-2,many,CASSQDRVASYEQYF,TGTGCCAGCAGCCAGGACAGGGTAGCCTCCTACGAGCAGTACTTC
-,TRBJ2-2,11,TRBV14,few,CATSHFGELFF,TGTGCCACCTCCCATTTCGGGGAGCTGTTTTTT
-,TRBJ2-4,15,TRBV2,many,CASRNDGLAKNIQYF,TGTGCCAGCAGAAATGACGGCTTAGCCAAAAACATTCAGTACTTC
TRBD2,TRBJ2-1,15,TRBV12-3/TRBV12-4,many,CASSPGLAGVYEQFF,TGTGCCAGCAGCCCGGGACTAGCGGGAGTGTATGAGCAGTTCTTC
-,TRBJ2-1,13,TRBV20-1,many,CSASPGPYNEQFF,TGCAGTGCGTCTCCCGGGCCCTACAATGAGCAGTTCTTC
-,TRBJ2-3,17,TRBV5-4,-,CASSPTGEPFSTDTQYF,TGTGCCAGCAGCCCGACAGGTGAACCCTTTAGCACAGATACGCAGTATTTT
-,TRBJ2-3,14,TRBV24-1,-,CATSDLAGTDTQYF,TGTGCCACCAGTGATTTAGCAGGCACAGATACGCAGTATTTT
-,TRBJ2-7,11,TRBV3-1,many,CASSQAHEQYF,TGTGCCAGCAGCCAAGCCCACGAGCAGTACTTC
-,TRBJ1-2,13,TRBV29-1,-,CSAGQRSPYGYTF,TGCAGCGCTGGACAGAGAAGTCCCTATGGCTACACCTTC
-,TRBJ2-2,14,TRBV29-1,many,CSGGRQENTGELFF,TGCAGCGGTGGCCGACAGGAGAACACCGGGGAGCTGTTTTTT
-,TRBJ2-3,12,TRBV29-1,few,CSVARGADTQYF,TGCAGCGTGGCAAGGGGCGCGGATACGCAGTATTTT
TRBD1,TRBJ1-5,15,TRBV6-2/TRBV6-3,-,CASTEEGQGVLPQHF,TGTGCCAGCACCGAAGAAGGACAGGGGGTCTTGCCCCAGCATTTT
-,TRBJ1-1,15,TRBV20-1,few,CSARDRVDINTEAFF,TGCAGTGCTAGAGATCGGGTGGACATAAACACTGAAGCTTTCTTT
TRBD1,TRBJ1-2,17,TRBV27,few,CASRLSAGTGKRGGYTF,TGTGCCAGCAGGTTATCTGCCGGGACAGGGAAACGTGGGGGCTACACCTTC
-,TRBJ2-7,13,TRBV29-1,-,CSVEGQGGHEQYF,TGCAGCGTTGAAGGACAGGGAGGACACGAGCAGTACTTC
-,TRBJ2-3,10,TRBV28,many,CASKLDTQYF,TGTGCCAGCAAACTAGATACGCAGTATTTT
-,TRBJ2-1,13,TRBV25-1,-,CASSELHQPEQFF,TGTGCCAGCAGTGAACTACACCAGCCCGAGCAGTTCTTC
TRBD1,TRBJ1-1,17,TRBV5-6,many,CASSLGQTGGGTTEAFF,TGTGCCAGCAGCTTGGGACAGACAGGGGGAGGGACCACTGAAGCTTTCTTT
TRBD2,TRBJ2-3,15,TRBV29-1,many,CSVDWGSGSQDTQYF,TGCAGCGTTGATTGGGGTAGCGGGAGTCAGGATACGCAGTATTTT
-,TRBJ2-7,14,TRBV20-1,-,CSASSSPSSYEQYF,TGCAGTGCTAGCTCTTCCCCTAGCTCCTACGAGCAGTACTTC
-,TRBJ1-4,14,TRBV12-3/TRBV12-4,many,CASTYSAGGEKLFF,TGTGCCAGCACTTACTCAGCAGGCGGTGAAAAACTGTTTTTT
TRBD2,TRBJ2-3,15,TRBV20-1,-,CSAVTSGSTGDTQYF,TGCAGTGCCGTGACTAGCGGGAGTACGGGAGATACGCAGTATTTT
TRBD2,TRBJ2-7,15,TRBV5-1,-,CASSFLREGIGEQYF,TGCGCCAGCAGCTTCTTGCGGGAGGGAATCGGCGAGCAGTACTTC
TRBD1,TRBJ1-3,15,TRBV5-1,-,CASSWGQLSGNTIYF,TGCGCCAGCAGCTGGGGACAGCTCTCTGGAAACACCATATATTTT
TRBD2,TRBJ2-1,14,TRBV6-5,few,CASSSGGRGNEQFF,TGTGCCAGCAGTTCCGGCGGGAGGGGGAATGAGCAGTTCTTC
-,TRBJ1-6,15,TRBV25-1,few,CASSVSGTGWETLHF,TGTGCCAGCAGTGTATCCGGGACGGGCTGGGAGACCCTCCACTTT
TRBD2,TRBJ2-1,12,TRBV20-1,-,CSALAGVGEQFF,TGCAGTGCTTTGGCGGGAGTCGGTGAGCAGTTCTTC